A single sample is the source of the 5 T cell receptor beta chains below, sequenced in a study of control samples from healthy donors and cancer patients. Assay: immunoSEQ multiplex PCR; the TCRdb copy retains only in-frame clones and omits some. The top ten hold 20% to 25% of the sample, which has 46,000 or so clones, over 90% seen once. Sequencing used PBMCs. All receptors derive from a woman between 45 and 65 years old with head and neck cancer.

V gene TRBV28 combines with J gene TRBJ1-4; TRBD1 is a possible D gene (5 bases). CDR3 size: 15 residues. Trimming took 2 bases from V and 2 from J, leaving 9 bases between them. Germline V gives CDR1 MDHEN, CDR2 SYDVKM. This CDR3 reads CASSLSGATNEKLFF. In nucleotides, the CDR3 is TGTGCCAGCAGTTTAAGTGGGGCTACTAATGAAAAACTGTTTTTT.

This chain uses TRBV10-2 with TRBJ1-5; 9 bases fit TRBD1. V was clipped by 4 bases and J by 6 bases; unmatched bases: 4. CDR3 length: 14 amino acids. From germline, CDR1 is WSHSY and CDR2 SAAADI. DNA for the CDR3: TGCGCCAGCAGTGTACAGGGGGCCGGTCAGCCCCAGCATTTT. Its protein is CASSVQGAGQPQHF.

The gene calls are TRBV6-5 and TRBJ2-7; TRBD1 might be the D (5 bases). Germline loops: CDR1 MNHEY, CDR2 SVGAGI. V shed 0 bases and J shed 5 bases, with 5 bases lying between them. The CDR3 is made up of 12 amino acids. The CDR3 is CASSYSGDEQYF. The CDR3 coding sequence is TGTGCCAGCAGTTACTCAGGGGACGAGCAGTACTTC.

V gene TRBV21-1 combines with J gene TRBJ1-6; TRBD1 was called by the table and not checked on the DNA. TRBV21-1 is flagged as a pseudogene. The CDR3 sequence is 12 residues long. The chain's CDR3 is CASLDRDSPLHF. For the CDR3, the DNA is TGTGCCAGCCTGGACAGGGATTCACCCCTCCACTTT.

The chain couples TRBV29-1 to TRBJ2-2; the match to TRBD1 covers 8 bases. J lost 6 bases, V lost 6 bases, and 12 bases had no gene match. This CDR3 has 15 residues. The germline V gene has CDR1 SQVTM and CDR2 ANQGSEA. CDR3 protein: CSVANDRGVAGELFF. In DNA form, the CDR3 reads TGCAGCGTCGCCAACGACAGGGGAGTTGCCGGGGAGCTGTTTTTT.